This T cell receptor (beta chain) originates from a study of T cells in localized non-small cell lung cancer (dated by TCRdb to about 2020). Regarding the complete study: The study examined T cell repertoires in approximately 240 patients with early-stage NSCLC and compared tumors with uninvolved tumor-adjacent lungs. All 240 or so NSCLC patients in the cohort were treatment-naive and had localized lung tumors that were resected. The mean age of the NSCLC patients was roughly 70 years, with 120 to 150 men and 95 to 110 women.

Findings and caveats that apply to the study as a whole: Multi-region tumor sequencing was not performed, so intratumor heterogeneity could not be excluded. Uninvolved tumor-adjacent lung showed the highest T cell clonality, higher than tumor, which suggests more focused antigenic responses in the adjacent lung. Higher T cell density in blood was associated with longer overall survival, whereas higher clonality in adjacent lung was associated with shorter survival. Because the study design was exploratory, TCR variables were selected using unadjusted p-values without false-discovery rate correction. Of the top 100 tumor clones, a median of 57 were detected in paired uninvolved adjacent lung; under 35 were also among that lung's top 100.

Comments on this clone: Its antigen remains unidentified. No much larger clonotype is one base removed from it; base qualities were not supplied.

The immunoSEQ Assay was used to sequence TCR beta CDR3 regions from DNA. The original methods were these. T cell density was computed as TCR beta template counts normalized to usable DNA estimated by amplifying housekeeping genes. The preseqR package was used to estimate richness by extrapolating to 400,000 templates for PBMC samples and to 120,000 templates for tissue samples. Clonality was defined by subtracting Pielou's evenness from one. Tissue-enriched TCRs were identified by differential abundance testing using productive amino-acid clonotypes, minimum total count 5 and alpha 0.1. The Jaccard Index and the Morisita Overlap Index were used to measure repertoire overlap between compartments. GLIPH grouped TCR beta CDR3s together with public tetramer-defined viral CDR3s, and a viral motif had to include at least three viral sequences and show V-gene enrichment. TCRdb took this table from immuneACCESS and kept in-frame rearrangements with V and J called. Such tables lack part of the clones; where checked against another copy, unresolved V genes explain under half of the gap, and the rest is unexplained. Clone size and the V and J calls come from that table; the DNA yielded D and trimming. Counted in this sample were 35,000 to 45,000 clones; roughly 92% of them appeared once. The ten top clones hold approximately 7.7% of the sample.

Reading from cysteine to phenylalanine, the CDR3 counts 13 amino acids. The CDR3 DNA has 39 bases and is translated from base 1. The V and J ends are trimmed by 4 bases and 8 bases, leaving 12 bases between them. CDR1 and CDR2 (SQVTM, ANQGSEA) derive from the germline V gene. At diagnosis, tumor, uninvolved tumor-adjacent lung and peripheral blood were collected and then preserved as a mix of FFPE and fresh-frozen material. For TCR repertoire profiling, blood samples were analyzed as peripheral blood mononuclear cells. This sample comprised peripheral blood, obtained before any cancer treatment. This receptor was identified in a female donor aged 60 or older with stage I lung adenocarcinoma. The sequence is built from TRBV29-1 and TRBJ1-6, with TRBD1 as a weak D call on 6 bases. The CDR3 amino acid sequence is: CSVAAGADSPLHF. The DNA reads as follows: TGCAGCGTTGCGGCAGGGGCGGATTCACCCCTCCACTTT.